These T cell receptor beta chains were read from a single sample in a study of T cells after yellow fever vaccination. TCRdb reanalysed the 5' RACE reads using MiXCR and keeps one entry per CDR3 protein. The table lists just over 300,000 distinct CDR3 sequences, roughly 3.5% of them singletons, with around 20% in the top ten. Sequenced here: PBMCs, sampled on the day of the yellow fever booster vaccination. These receptors were collected from a man between 18 and 29 years old who received the YFV17D yellow fever vaccine. Both conserved end residues are part of each CDR3. The D gene is left open where the match is weak. For some rows the clone size is stated as once, few or many, or as a class when expanded; others skip it.

clone_size: few
v_call: TRBV10-3
j_call: TRBJ1-2
d_call: -
cdr3_nt: TGTGCCATCAGTGAGGCCGGGTTGGATGGCTACACCTTC
cdr3_aa: CAISEAGLDGYTF

clone_size: many
v_call: TRBV27
j_call: TRBJ1-1
d_call: -
cdr3_nt: TGTGCCAGCAGAGGGCAGAGGGCAGGCGAATTGAACACTGAAGCTTTCTTT
cdr3_aa: CASRGQRAGELNTEAFF

clone_size: many
v_call: TRBV7-2
j_call: TRBJ2-4
d_call: TRBD2
cdr3_nt: TGTGCCAGCAGCCTACGAAGGACTAGCGGGGGGGGCTGGGCCAAAAACATTCAGTACTTC
cdr3_aa: CASSLRRTSGGGWAKNIQYF

clone_size: few
v_call: TRBV5-1
j_call: TRBJ1-1
d_call: -
cdr3_nt: TGCGCCAGCACGGGGGGCGCCAGGAACACTGAAGCTTTCTTT
cdr3_aa: CASTGGARNTEAFF

clone_size: many
v_call: TRBV7-9
j_call: TRBJ1-5
d_call: -
cdr3_nt: TGTGCCAGCAGCTTAGGTCGGGTATGGGATCAGCCCCAGCATTTT
cdr3_aa: CASSLGRVWDQPQHF

clone_size: few
v_call: TRBV5-1
j_call: TRBJ1-2
d_call: TRBD1
cdr3_nt: TGCGCCAGCAGCTTGTCGGGACAGGTTCAGAATGGCTACACCTTC
cdr3_aa: CASSLSGQVQNGYTF

clone_size: few
v_call: TRBV6-6
j_call: TRBJ2-5
d_call: TRBD2
cdr3_nt: TGTGCCAGCAGTTACTCGATTAGCGGGGCGTGGGAGACCCAGTACTTC
cdr3_aa: CASSYSISGAWETQYF

clone_size: many
v_call: TRBV7-9
j_call: TRBJ2-1
d_call: -
cdr3_nt: TGTGCCAGCAGCCTGAGCAATGAGCAGTTCTTC
cdr3_aa: CASSLSNEQFF

clone_size: -
v_call: TRBV5-1
j_call: TRBJ1-1
d_call: TRBD1
cdr3_nt: TGCGCCAGCAGCTTGGGACAGGGTGGAGCTGAAGCTTTCTTT
cdr3_aa: CASSLGQGGAEAFF

clone_size: many
v_call: TRBV7-2
j_call: TRBJ2-3
d_call: TRBD2
cdr3_nt: TGTGCCAGCAGCCGAGCGGGGGGGGATTTGGATACGCAGTATTTT
cdr3_aa: CASSRAGGDLDTQYF

clone_size: few
v_call: TRBV24-1
j_call: TRBJ2-5
d_call: -
cdr3_nt: TGTGCCACCAGTGATTTGATGCCAGGGGGGGCCCAAGAGACCCAGTACTTC
cdr3_aa: CATSDLMPGGAQETQYF

clone_size: few
v_call: TRBV27
j_call: TRBJ2-3
d_call: -
cdr3_nt: TGTGCCACGGTAGGGGCGGCAGGGAGCACAGATACGCAGTATTTT
cdr3_aa: CATVGAAGSTDTQYF

clone_size: few
v_call: TRBV7-2
j_call: TRBJ2-3
d_call: -
cdr3_nt: TGTGCCAGCAGCTTAGCGGAGGGTGAGGGCACAGATACGCAGTATTTT
cdr3_aa: CASSLAEGEGTDTQYF

clone_size: few
v_call: TRBV24-1
j_call: TRBJ1-2
d_call: TRBD1
cdr3_nt: TGTGCCACCAGTGGCTACCACAGGGGGCTGGGCTACACCTTC
cdr3_aa: CATSGYHRGLGYTF

clone_size: few
v_call: TRBV4-2
j_call: TRBJ2-3
d_call: -
cdr3_nt: TGTGCCAGCAGCCAGATAGGGGGGGCGAGCACAGATACGCAGTATTTT
cdr3_aa: CASSQIGGASTDTQYF

clone_size: many
v_call: TRBV4-3
j_call: TRBJ1-1
d_call: -
cdr3_nt: TGCGCCAGCAGCCTAACAGGGAGCACTGAAGCTTTCTTT
cdr3_aa: CASSLTGSTEAFF

clone_size: few
v_call: TRBV14
j_call: TRBJ2-1
d_call: -
cdr3_nt: TGTGCCAGCAGCCAATATTCGGGTGAGCAGTTCTTC
cdr3_aa: CASSQYSGEQFF

clone_size: many
v_call: TRBV4-3
j_call: TRBJ2-7
d_call: TRBD1
cdr3_nt: TGCGCCAGCAGCCAAGAGGGGACAGGGGGCTACGAGCAGTACTTC
cdr3_aa: CASSQEGTGGYEQYF

clone_size: few
v_call: TRBV5-4
j_call: TRBJ2-1
d_call: TRBD2
cdr3_nt: TGTGCCAGCAGCTCCGTGCAGCGGGGGGGAAATGAGCAGTTCTTC
cdr3_aa: CASSSVQRGGNEQFF

clone_size: many
v_call: TRBV7-9
j_call: TRBJ2-5
d_call: TRBD1
cdr3_nt: TGTGCCAGCAGCCCCCGGACAGGATGGGACCAAGAGACCCAGTACTTC
cdr3_aa: CASSPRTGWDQETQYF

clone_size: -
v_call: TRBV18
j_call: TRBJ2-5
d_call: -
cdr3_nt: TGTGCCAGCTTAGCCGGGACGGGTGAACAAGAGAGCCAGTACTTC
cdr3_aa: CASLAGTGEQESQYF

clone_size: few
v_call: TRBV28
j_call: TRBJ1-2
d_call: -
cdr3_nt: TGTGCCAGCAGTTTTTTGGGGGGATCTAACTATGGCTACACCTTC
cdr3_aa: CASSFLGGSNYGYTF

clone_size: many
v_call: TRBV10-2
j_call: TRBJ2-7
d_call: -
cdr3_nt: TGCGCCAGCAGTGCCCCCCGTTTGGGTTACGAGCAGTACTTC
cdr3_aa: CASSAPRLGYEQYF

clone_size: -
v_call: TRBV7-9
j_call: TRBJ1-1
d_call: -
cdr3_nt: TGTGCCAGCAGCTCTATTTACCAGGGCTTGGGCACTGAAGCTTTCTTT
cdr3_aa: CASSSIYQGLGTEAFF

clone_size: many
v_call: TRBV4-2
j_call: TRBJ1-1
d_call: -
cdr3_nt: TGTGCCAGTACCCAGGGGAACACTGAAGCTTTCTTT
cdr3_aa: CASTQGNTEAFF

clone_size: -
v_call: TRBV5-1
j_call: TRBJ2-5
d_call: -
cdr3_nt: TGCGCCAGCAGCGCGGGGCTGGTTGTCCAAGAGACCCAGTACTTC
cdr3_aa: CASSAGLVVQETQYF

clone_size: many
v_call: TRBV29-1
j_call: TRBJ1-1
d_call: -
cdr3_nt: TGCAGCGTTGTCTGGGGACATAACACTGAAGCTTTCTTT
cdr3_aa: CSVVWGHNTEAFF

clone_size: few
v_call: TRBV25-1
j_call: TRBJ1-4
d_call: TRBD1
cdr3_nt: TGTGCCAGCGCTGACCGGACAGGGCGTGAAAAACTGTTTTTT
cdr3_aa: CASADRTGREKLFF

clone_size: -
v_call: TRBV7-2
j_call: TRBJ2-1
d_call: TRBD2
cdr3_nt: TGTGCCAGCAGCTGGGAGTTACTAGCGGGGGGGCCTCATGAGCAGTTCTTC
cdr3_aa: CASSWELLAGGPHEQFF

clone_size: -
v_call: TRBV24-1
j_call: TRBJ2-2
d_call: -
cdr3_nt: TGTGCCACCAGTGTTTTAACCGGGGAGCTGTTTTTT
cdr3_aa: CATSVLTGELFF

clone_size: many
v_call: TRBV4-3
j_call: TRBJ2-7
d_call: -
cdr3_nt: TGCGCCAGCAGCCAAGAGTACGGGGATTACGAGCAGTACTTC
cdr3_aa: CASSQEYGDYEQYF

clone_size: many
v_call: TRBV6-2/TRBV6-3
j_call: TRBJ2-1
d_call: -
cdr3_nt: TGTGCCAGCAGTTACGACACTGCCGCAATTGATGAGCAGTTCTTC
cdr3_aa: CASSYDTAAIDEQFF

clone_size: -
v_call: TRBV7-9
j_call: TRBJ1-2
d_call: TRBD1
cdr3_nt: TGTGCCAGCAGCTTCGAGAGTCAGGACAGGGTTTTCTTTGGCTACACCTTC
cdr3_aa: CASSFESQDRVFFGYTF

clone_size: many
v_call: TRBV28
j_call: TRBJ1-1
d_call: -
cdr3_nt: TGTGCCAGCAGTTCTGGGGTATTGAACACTGAAGCTTTCTTT
cdr3_aa: CASSSGVLNTEAFF

clone_size: few
v_call: TRBV7-8
j_call: TRBJ1-5
d_call: -
cdr3_nt: TGTGCCAGCAGCTTAGAACAGGTCGGTCACCCCCAGCATTTT
cdr3_aa: CASSLEQVGHPQHF

clone_size: few
v_call: TRBV7-9
j_call: TRBJ2-1
d_call: -
cdr3_nt: TGTGCCAGCAGCTCAGGCGGGGCTGGGGGGAATGAGCAGTTCTTC
cdr3_aa: CASSSGGAGGNEQFF

clone_size: -
v_call: TRBV5-4
j_call: TRBJ2-5
d_call: -
cdr3_nt: TGTGCCAGCAGCGGTACAGGGAACATTCGAGAGACCCAGTACTTC
cdr3_aa: CASSGTGNIRETQYF

clone_size: -
v_call: TRBV7-2
j_call: TRBJ2-2
d_call: TRBD2
cdr3_nt: TGTGCCAGCAGCTTATTCCCCGCCAGACTAGCCGCGAACACCGGGGAGCTGTTTTTT
cdr3_aa: CASSLFPARLAANTGELFF

clone_size: many
v_call: TRBV5-4
j_call: TRBJ2-3
d_call: -
cdr3_nt: TGTGCCAGCAGCGCCCCTCGGACAGATACGCAGTATTTT
cdr3_aa: CASSAPRTDTQYF

clone_size: -
v_call: TRBV7-9
j_call: TRBJ2-7
d_call: TRBD1
cdr3_nt: TGTGCCAGCAGCTCCCTTGACAGGGCGACCTACGAGCAGTACTTC
cdr3_aa: CASSSLDRATYEQYF

clone_size: many
v_call: TRBV5-1
j_call: TRBJ2-7
d_call: TRBD1
cdr3_nt: TGCGCCAGCAGCTTGGACAGGGGGGCCTACGAGCAGTACTTC
cdr3_aa: CASSLDRGAYEQYF

clone_size: many
v_call: TRBV5-1
j_call: TRBJ1-3
d_call: -
cdr3_nt: TGCGCCAGCAGCTGGACCCTACAGGGAGCCTCTGGAAACACCATATATTTT
cdr3_aa: CASSWTLQGASGNTIYF

clone_size: many
v_call: TRBV6-6
j_call: TRBJ1-1
d_call: TRBD1
cdr3_nt: TGTGCCAGCAAACAGGGGGGGATGAACACTGAAGCTTTCTTT
cdr3_aa: CASKQGGMNTEAFF

clone_size: many
v_call: TRBV7-2
j_call: TRBJ2-2
d_call: -
cdr3_nt: TGTGCCAGCAGCTTCTTAGGGGTGAACACCGGGGAGCTGTTTTTT
cdr3_aa: CASSFLGVNTGELFF

clone_size: few
v_call: TRBV7-3
j_call: TRBJ2-3
d_call: TRBD2
cdr3_nt: TGTGCCAGCAGCTTAGGAGGACGCGGGGGGGCCGCAGATACGCAGTATTTT
cdr3_aa: CASSLGGRGGAADTQYF

clone_size: many
v_call: TRBV4-3
j_call: TRBJ2-1
d_call: TRBD1
cdr3_nt: TGCGCCAGCAGCCAAGTGACAGGGGGCAGCTACAATGAGCAGTTCTTC
cdr3_aa: CASSQVTGGSYNEQFF

clone_size: -
v_call: TRBV20-1
j_call: TRBJ2-1
d_call: -
cdr3_nt: TGCAGTGCTAGAGAGCGGGGTGAGCAGTTCTTC
cdr3_aa: CSARERGEQFF

clone_size: few
v_call: TRBV6-5
j_call: TRBJ2-1
d_call: -
cdr3_nt: TGTGCCAGCAGTTACTCGAATACGGGGAACAATGAGCAGTTCTTC
cdr3_aa: CASSYSNTGNNEQFF